A single sample is the source of the 15 T cell receptor beta chains below, sequenced in a study of blood T cell repertoires in COVID-19. The method was immunoSEQ multiplex PCR; TCRdb's version includes in-frame clones alone and lacks a portion of them. The data show fewer than 350,000 clones, with 86% seen just once and around 12% held by the top ten. Sequenced material: peripheral blood. These receptor sequences come from a woman aged 25 to 45 with COVID-19, enrolled during active disease.

The chain recombines TRBV21-1 with TRBJ2-4; TRBD1, as called in the table, went unchecked against the DNA. TRBV21-1 corresponds to a pseudogene. The CDR3 runs 17 residues. The CDR3, as DNA: TGTGCCAGCAGCAAAGCCAGCCCCAACAGGGATAAAAACATTCAGTACTTC. The encoded protein is CASSKASPNRDKNIQYF.

The V and J genes are TRBV6-6 and TRBJ2-7, with 10 bases identical to TRBD1. This CDR3 contains 15 residues. The V gene end was trimmed by 6 bases and the J gene end by 10 bases; junction bases not matched to a gene: 15. The germline CDR1 and CDR2 sequences are MNHNY and SVGAGI (reference sequence). This CDR3 is CASREDRGVLYLQYF. The CDR3 DNA follows: TGTGCCAGCAGAGAGGACAGGGGGGTATTATATCTCCAGTACTTC.

This chain uses TRBV2 with TRBJ2-7; 7 positions agree with TRBD2. The trim removed 7 bases at V and 0 bases at J, leaving 15 bases unmatched. The CDR3 totals 17 residues. CDR1 and CDR2 from the germline V gene are SNHLY and FYNNEI. The CDR3 bases are TGTGCCAGCAAGTCGGTGGGCCTAGCGGTAAGCTCCTACGAGCAGTACTTC. Amino acids: CASKSVGLAVSSYEQYF.

A few counts support this clone. The rearrangement joins TRBV21-1 to TRBJ2-1; the D call in the table, TRBD1, was not verified against the DNA. TRBV21-1 is assigned pseudogene status. The CDR3 consists of 15 residues. CDR3 DNA: TGTGCCAGCAGCATGGGGCAGGGATCCTACAATGAGCAGTTCTTC. This codes for CASSMGQGSYNEQFF.

For the CDR3, the DNA is TGTGCCAGCGCGGGGACGATGAACACTGAAGCTTTCTTT. Its protein product is CASAGTMNTEAFF. The rearrangement links TRBV5-8 to TRBJ1-1; a possible D gene is TRBD1 (5 bases). CDR1 is SGHTS, CDR2 YDEGEE, per germline. Trimming left V 7 bases short and J 0 bases short, with 10 bases between. CDR3 length equals 13 residues.

The chain carries TRBV11-2 and TRBJ1-4; D uncertain. Trimming removed 6 bases at V and 5 bases at J, with 19 bases between. CDR3 length: 16 residues. Looked up from germline, CDR1 is SGHAT and CDR2 is FQNNGV. CDR3 amino acids: CASRNALGKRNEKLFF. The CDR3 coding sequence is TGTGCCAGCAGGAATGCTCTTGGCAAACGAAATGAAAAACTGTTTTTT.

J is TRBJ2-7 and V is TRBV19; 10 bases line up with TRBD1. J was trimmed by 2 bases and V by 6 bases; bases with no gene match: 7. The germline V gene encodes CDR1 LNHDA and CDR2 SQIVND (reference sequence). CDR3 length equals 15 residues. This chain's CDR3 is CASSIWTGGTYEQYF. In nucleotides, the CDR3 is TGTGCCAGTAGCATATGGACAGGGGGTACCTACGAGCAGTACTTC.

The J gene is TRBJ2-5, the V gene TRBV28; D perhaps matches TRBD1 (6 bases). The CDR3 runs to 14 residues. Germline loops: CDR1 MDHEN, CDR2 SYDVKM. V lost 7 bases, J lost 1 base, and 13 bases lay in between. CDR3 amino acids: CASTETGPQETQYF. The DNA for the CDR3 is TGTGCCAGCACCGAGACAGGTCCCCAAGAGACCCAGTACTTC.

This clone was recorded only once. This chain joins TRBV11-2 and TRBJ2-2; D remains unclear. This CDR3 is built from 12 residues. Germline lookup yields CDR1 SGHAT and CDR2 FQNNGV. Trimming cost V 5 bases and J 3 bases, with 4 bases left between them. Here the CDR3 DNA reads TGTGCCAGCAGCGTCTACACCGGGGAGCTGTTTTTT. Translated: CASSVYTGELFF. Drawing the rest from reference TRBV11-2 and TRBJ2-2, the complete variable domain is EAGVAQSPRYKIIEKRQSVAFWCNPISGHATLYWYQQILGQGPKLLIQFQNNGVVDDSQLPKDRFSAERLKGVDSTLKIQPAKLEDSAVYLCASSVYTGELFFGEGSRLTVL.

This chain connects TRBV6-2 or TRBV6-3 to TRBJ1-4; D call uncertain. With 5 bases removed from V and 6 bases from J, the gap between germline ends came to 16 bases. The CDR3 has 15 residues. Per the germline V gene, CDR1 is MNHEY and CDR2 is SVGEGT. The CDR3 here is CASSPEDRVDEKLFF. The CDR3 DNA is TGTGCCAGCAGTCCGGAGGACCGGGTCGATGAAAAACTGTTTTTT.

J is TRBJ1-2 and V is TRBV29-1; D gene unclear. CDR3 length: 19 amino acids. V dropped 0 bases and J dropped 2 bases, with 25 bases sitting between them. From germline, CDR1 is SQVTM and CDR2 ANQGSEA. This CDR3 is CSVEETTDSFLHKNYGYTF. The DNA of the CDR3 is TGCAGCGTTGAAGAAACGACGGACTCTTTCTTACATAAAAACTATGGCTACACCTTC.

The V and J genes are TRBV5-1 and TRBJ2-5, with D tentatively TRBD1 (6 bases). The germline gives CDR1 SGHRS, CDR2 YFSETQ. The CDR3 is 16 residues long. The V and J ends lost 0 bases and 1 base respectively, with 13 bases between them. DNA for the CDR3: TGCGCCAGCAGCTTGGCAGGGGCCGTAGGCCAAGAGACCCAGTACTTC. Protein: CASSLAGAVGQETQYF.

This CDR3 is CASSDVSGGYYEQYF. In DNA form, the CDR3 reads TGTGCCAGCAGTGATGTCTCCGGGGGGTATTACGAGCAGTACTTC. The chain links TRBV6-1 to TRBJ2-7, with TRBD2 matching 7 bases. Germline CDR1 reads MNHNS; CDR2 reads SASEGT. Trimming cost V 3 bases and J 4 bases; bases outside gene matches: 9. The CDR3 spans 15 residues.

This clone appeared a few times. The DNA for the CDR3 is TGCAGCGCCAGGACACAGAACACTGAAGCTTTCTTT. This encodes CSARTQNTEAFF. V and J are TRBV29-1 and TRBJ1-1, with D perhaps TRBD1 (5 bases). The CDR3 spans 12 residues. CDR1 and CDR2 from the germline V gene are SQVTM and ANQGSEA. Trimming removed 7 bases at V and 1 base at J, with 10 bases between.

The J gene is TRBJ2-2, the V gene TRBV7-9; TRBD1 matches at 8 bases. V gave up 5 bases and J gave up 3 bases; unmatched junction bases: 5. CDR3 length: 15 amino acids. Looked up from germline, CDR1 is SEHNR and CDR2 is FQNEAQ (reference sequence). The CDR3: CASSPDRGYTGELFF. The CDR3 bases are TGTGCCAGCAGCCCAGACAGGGGATACACCGGGGAGCTGTTTTTT.